The T cell receptor (beta chain) under discussion was sequenced for a study of blood T cell repertoires in COVID-19. The CDR3 has 16 residues. The J segment lost 0 bases and the V segment lost 4 bases, leaving 7 bases of the junction unmatched. The germline V gene has CDR1 WNHNN and CDR2 SYGVQD (reference sequence). For recovered donors of Cohort 3, there were two negative PCRs, clearance, or symptom resolution. Here immunoSEQ multiplex PCR was the method, and the copy in TCRdb shows in-frame clones only, minus some. The sample includes 150,000 to 200,000 clones, 80% of them seen just once. The V and J genes are TRBV10-1 and TRBJ2-3; TRBD1 agrees at 7 bases. The sample consisted of PBMCs or T cells enriched from blood (not recorded which). This TCR came from a woman aged 60-75 years who had recovered from COVID-19. CDR3 nucleotide sequence: TGCGCCAGCAGTGGGCCGCGACAGGGAAGCACAGATACGCAGTATTTT. This encodes CASSGPRQGSTDTQYF.